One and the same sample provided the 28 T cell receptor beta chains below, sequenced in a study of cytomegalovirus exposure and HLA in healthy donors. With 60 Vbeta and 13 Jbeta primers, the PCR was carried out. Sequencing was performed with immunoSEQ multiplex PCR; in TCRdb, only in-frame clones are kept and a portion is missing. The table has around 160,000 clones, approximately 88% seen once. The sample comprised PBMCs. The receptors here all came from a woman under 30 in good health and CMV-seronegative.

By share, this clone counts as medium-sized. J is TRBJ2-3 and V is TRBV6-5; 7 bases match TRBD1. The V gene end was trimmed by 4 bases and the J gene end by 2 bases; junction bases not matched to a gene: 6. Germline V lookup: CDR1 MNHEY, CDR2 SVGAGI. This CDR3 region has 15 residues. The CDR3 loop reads CASSSTGPYTDTQYF. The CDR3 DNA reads TGTGCCAGCAGTTCGACAGGGCCCTACACAGATACGCAGTATTTT.

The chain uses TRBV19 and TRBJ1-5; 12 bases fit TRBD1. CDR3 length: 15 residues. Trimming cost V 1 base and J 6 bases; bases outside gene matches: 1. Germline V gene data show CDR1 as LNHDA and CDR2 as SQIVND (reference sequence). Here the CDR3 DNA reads TGTGCCAGTAGTATAGGGGACAGGGGGCCTCAGCCCCAGCATTTT. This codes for CASSIGDRGPQPQHF. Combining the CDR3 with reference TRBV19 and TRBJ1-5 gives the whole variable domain DGGITQSPKYLFRKEGQNVTLSCEQNLNHDAMYWYRQDPGQGLRLIYYSQIVNDFQKGDIAEGYSVSREKKESFPLTVTSAQKNPTAFYLCASSIGDRGPQPQHFGDGTRLSIL.

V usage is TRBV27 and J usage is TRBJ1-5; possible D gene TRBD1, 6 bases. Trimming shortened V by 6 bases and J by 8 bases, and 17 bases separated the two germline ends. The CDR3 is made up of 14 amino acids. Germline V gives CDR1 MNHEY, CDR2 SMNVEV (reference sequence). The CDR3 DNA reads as TGTGCCAGCAGGAGGGGGGGGCTACCGGAGCCCCAGCATTTT. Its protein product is CASRRGGLPEPQHF.

CDR3 amino acids: CSVADSYSYEQYF. CDR3 bases: TGCAGCGTTGCGGACAGCTACTCCTACGAGCAGTACTTC. The V call is TRBV29-1, the J call TRBJ2-7; perhaps TRBD1 as D (6 bases). Germline assignment: CDR1 SQVTM and CDR2 ANQGSEA. Trimming took 4 bases from V and 0 from J, leaving 10 bases between them. The CDR3 is made up of 13 amino acids.

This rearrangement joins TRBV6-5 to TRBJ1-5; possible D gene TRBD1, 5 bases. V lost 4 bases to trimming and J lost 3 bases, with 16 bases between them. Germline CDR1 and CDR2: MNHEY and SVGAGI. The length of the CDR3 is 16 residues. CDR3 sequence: CASSSRAGLVNQPQHF. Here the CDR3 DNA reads TGTGCCAGCAGTTCCCGAGCAGGGTTAGTCAATCAGCCCCAGCATTTT.

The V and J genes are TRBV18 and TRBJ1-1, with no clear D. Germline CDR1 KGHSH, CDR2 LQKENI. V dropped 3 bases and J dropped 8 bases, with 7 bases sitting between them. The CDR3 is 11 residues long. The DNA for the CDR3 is TGTGCCAGCTCACCGGGCAGGGAAGCTTTCTTT. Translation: CASSPGREAFF.

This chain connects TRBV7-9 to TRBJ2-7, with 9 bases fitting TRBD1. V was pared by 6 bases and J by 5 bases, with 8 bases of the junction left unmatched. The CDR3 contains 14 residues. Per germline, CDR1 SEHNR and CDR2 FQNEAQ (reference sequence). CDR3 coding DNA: TGTGCCAGCAGGACAGGACAGGGGAGTGACGAGCAGTACTTC. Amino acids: CASRTGQGSDEQYF.

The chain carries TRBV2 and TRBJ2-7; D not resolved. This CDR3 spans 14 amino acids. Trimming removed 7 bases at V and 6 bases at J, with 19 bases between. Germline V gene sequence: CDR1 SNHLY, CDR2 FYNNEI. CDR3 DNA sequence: TGTGCCAGCACTCCCGGGTCCCACGTCGGCGAGCAGTACTTC. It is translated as CASTPGSHVGEQYF.

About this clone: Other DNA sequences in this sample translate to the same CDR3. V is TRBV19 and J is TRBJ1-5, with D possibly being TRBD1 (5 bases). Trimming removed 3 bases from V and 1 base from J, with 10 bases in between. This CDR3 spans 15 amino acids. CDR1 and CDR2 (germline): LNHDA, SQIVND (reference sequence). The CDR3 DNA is TGTGCCAGTAGTATCGGACAATCGAGCAATCAGCCCCAGCATTTT. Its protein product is CASSIGQSSNQPQHF. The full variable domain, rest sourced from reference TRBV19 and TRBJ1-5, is DGGITQSPKYLFRKEGQNVTLSCEQNLNHDAMYWYRQDPGQGLRLIYYSQIVNDFQKGDIAEGYSVSREKKESFPLTVTSAQKNPTAFYLCASSIGQSSNQPQHFGDGTRLSIL.

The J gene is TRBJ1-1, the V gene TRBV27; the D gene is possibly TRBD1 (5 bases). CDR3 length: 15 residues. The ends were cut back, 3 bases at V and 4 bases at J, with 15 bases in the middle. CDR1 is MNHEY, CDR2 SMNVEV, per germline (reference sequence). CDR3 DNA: TGTGCCAGCAGTTTTACAAAGGGGATGGGCACTGAAGCTTTCTTT. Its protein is CASSFTKGMGTEAFF.

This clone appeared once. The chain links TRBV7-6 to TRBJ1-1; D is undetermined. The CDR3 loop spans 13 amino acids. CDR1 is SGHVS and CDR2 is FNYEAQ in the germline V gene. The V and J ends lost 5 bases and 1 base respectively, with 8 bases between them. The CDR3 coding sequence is TGTGCCAGCAGCCCACACACGAACACTGAAGCTTTCTTT. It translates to CASSPHTNTEAFF.

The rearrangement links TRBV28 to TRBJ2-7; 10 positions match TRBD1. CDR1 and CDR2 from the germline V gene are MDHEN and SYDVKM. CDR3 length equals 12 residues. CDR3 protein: CVTTGGGYEQYF. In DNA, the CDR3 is TGTGTCACGACAGGGGGCGGGTACGAGCAGTACTTC.

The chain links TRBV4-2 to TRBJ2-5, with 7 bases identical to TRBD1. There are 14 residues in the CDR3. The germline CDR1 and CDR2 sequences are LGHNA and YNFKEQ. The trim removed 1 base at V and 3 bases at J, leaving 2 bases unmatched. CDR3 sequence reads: CASSQGQGKETQYF. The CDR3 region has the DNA TGTGCCAGCAGCCAAGGACAGGGTAAAGAGACCCAGTACTTC.

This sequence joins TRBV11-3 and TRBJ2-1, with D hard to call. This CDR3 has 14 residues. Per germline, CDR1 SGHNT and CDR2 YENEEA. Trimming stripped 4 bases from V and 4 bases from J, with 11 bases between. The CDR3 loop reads CASSSSLGYNEQFF. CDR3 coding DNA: TGTGCCAGCAGCTCCTCTCTCGGGTACAATGAGCAGTTCTTC.

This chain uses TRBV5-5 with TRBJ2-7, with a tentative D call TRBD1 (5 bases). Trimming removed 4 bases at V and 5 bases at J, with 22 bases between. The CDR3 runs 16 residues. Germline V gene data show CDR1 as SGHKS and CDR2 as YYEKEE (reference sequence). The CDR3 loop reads CASSQERTGLWDEQYF. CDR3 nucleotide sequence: TGTGCCAGCAGCCAAGAACGAACAGGATTATGGGACGAGCAGTACTTC. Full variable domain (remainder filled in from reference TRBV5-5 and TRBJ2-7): DAGVTQSPTHLIKTRGQQVTLRCSPISGHKSVSWYQQVLGQGPQFIFQYYEKEERGRGNFPDRFSARQFPNYSSELNVNALLLGDSALYLCASSQERTGLWDEQYFGPGTRLTVT.

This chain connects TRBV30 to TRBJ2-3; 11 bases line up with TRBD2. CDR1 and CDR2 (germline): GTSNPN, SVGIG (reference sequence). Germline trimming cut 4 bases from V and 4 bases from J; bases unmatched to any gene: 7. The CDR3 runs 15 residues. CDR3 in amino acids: CAWIRSGGASDTQYF. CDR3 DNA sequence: TGTGCCTGGATCCGTAGCGGGGGGGCTTCAGATACGCAGTATTTT.

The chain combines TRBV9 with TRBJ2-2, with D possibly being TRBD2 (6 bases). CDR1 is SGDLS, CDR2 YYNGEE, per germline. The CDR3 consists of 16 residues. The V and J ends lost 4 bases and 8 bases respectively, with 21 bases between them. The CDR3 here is CASSTPRGSGVGELFF. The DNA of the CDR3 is TGTGCCAGCAGCACCCCTAGGGGTAGCGGAGTTGGGGAGCTGTTTTTT. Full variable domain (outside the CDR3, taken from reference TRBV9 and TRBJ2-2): DSGVTQTPKHLITATGQRVTLRCSPRSGDLSVYWYQQSLDQGLQFLIQYYNGEERAKGNILERFSAQQFPDLHSELNLSSLELGDSALYFCASSTPRGSGVGELFFGEGSRLTVL.

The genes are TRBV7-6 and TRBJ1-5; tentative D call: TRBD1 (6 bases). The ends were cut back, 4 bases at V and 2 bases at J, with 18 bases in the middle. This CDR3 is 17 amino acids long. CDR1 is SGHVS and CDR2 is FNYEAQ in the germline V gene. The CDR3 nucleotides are TGTGCCAGCAGCTCCCTGACCGGGACACGAGGCAATCAGCCCCAGCATTTT. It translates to CASSSLTGTRGNQPQHF.

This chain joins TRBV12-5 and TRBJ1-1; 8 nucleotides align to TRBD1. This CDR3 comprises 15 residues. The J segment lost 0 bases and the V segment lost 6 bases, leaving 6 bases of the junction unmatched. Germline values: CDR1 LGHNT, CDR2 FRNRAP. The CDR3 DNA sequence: TGTGCTAGTGGCTTACCGACAGGGGTGAACACTGAAGCTTTCTTT. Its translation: CASGLPTGVNTEAFF.

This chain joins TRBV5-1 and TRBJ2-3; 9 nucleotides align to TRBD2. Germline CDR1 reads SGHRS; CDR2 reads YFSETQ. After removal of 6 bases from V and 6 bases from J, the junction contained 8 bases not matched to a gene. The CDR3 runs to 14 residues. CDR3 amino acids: CASKIAGEFDTQYF. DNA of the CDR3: TGCGCCAGCAAGATAGCGGGGGAGTTTGATACGCAGTATTTT.

DNA of the CDR3: TGTGCCAGCAGTGTGACAGGGACTAGCACAGATACGCAGTATTTT. It yields the protein CASSVTGTSTDTQYF. The J gene is TRBJ2-3, the V gene TRBV6-1, with D tentatively TRBD1 (7 bases). In germline, CDR1 is MNHNS, CDR2 SASEGT. V was shortened by 4 bases and J by 0 bases, with 11 bases between the two germline ends. This CDR3 comprises 15 residues.

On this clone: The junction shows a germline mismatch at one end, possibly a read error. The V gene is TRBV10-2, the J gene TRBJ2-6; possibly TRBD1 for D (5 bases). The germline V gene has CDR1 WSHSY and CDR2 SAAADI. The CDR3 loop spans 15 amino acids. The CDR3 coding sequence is TGCGCCAGCACTATGGGAAAGGGGTTGGCCAACGGCCTGACTTTC. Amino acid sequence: CASTMGKGLANGLTF.

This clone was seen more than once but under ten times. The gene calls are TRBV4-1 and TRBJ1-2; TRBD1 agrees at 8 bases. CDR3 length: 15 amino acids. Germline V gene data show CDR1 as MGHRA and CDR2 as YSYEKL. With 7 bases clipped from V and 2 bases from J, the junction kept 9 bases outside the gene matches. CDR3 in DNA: TGCGCCAGCAACCAGGGGGCGAGGGTCAACTATGGCTACACCTTC. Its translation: CASNQGARVNYGYTF.

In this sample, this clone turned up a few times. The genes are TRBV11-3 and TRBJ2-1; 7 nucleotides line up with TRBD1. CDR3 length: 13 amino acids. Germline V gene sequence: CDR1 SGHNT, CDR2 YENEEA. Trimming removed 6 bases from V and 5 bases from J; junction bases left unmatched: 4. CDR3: CASRDRVHNEQFF. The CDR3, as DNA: TGTGCCAGCAGAGACAGGGTCCACAATGAGCAGTTCTTC.

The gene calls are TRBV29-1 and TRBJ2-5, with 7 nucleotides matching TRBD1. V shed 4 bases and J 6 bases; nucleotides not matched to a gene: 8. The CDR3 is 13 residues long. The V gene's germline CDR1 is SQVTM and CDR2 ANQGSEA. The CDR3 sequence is CSVGVRGLKTQYF. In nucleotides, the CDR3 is TGCAGCGTTGGGGTTAGGGGGCTGAAGACCCAGTACTTC.

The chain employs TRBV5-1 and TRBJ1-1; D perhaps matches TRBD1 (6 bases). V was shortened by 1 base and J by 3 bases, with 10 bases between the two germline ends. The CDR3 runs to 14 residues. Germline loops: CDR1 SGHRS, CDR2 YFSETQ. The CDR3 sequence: CASSLLTGDTEAFF. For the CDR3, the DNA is TGCGCCAGCAGCTTGCTGACAGGCGACACTGAAGCTTTCTTT.

The CDR3 DNA follows: TGTGCCAGCAGCGTAGCGGGGGGGCTTCAAAACATTCAGTACTTC. Amino acids: CASSVAGGLQNIQYF. The genes are TRBV28 and TRBJ2-4; TRBD2 matches at 11 bases. This CDR3 contains 15 residues. Germline V gene sequence: CDR1 MDHEN, CDR2 SYDVKM. Trimming removed 6 bases from V and 5 bases from J; junction bases left unmatched: 6.

The CDR3 loop reads CASRLAGVSEETQYF. The CDR3 DNA sequence: TGTGCCAGCAGACTGGCAGGGGTTTCGGAAGAGACCCAGTACTTC. The chain carries TRBV28 and TRBJ2-5, with D maybe TRBD1 (6 bases). Germline V gene lookup returns CDR1 MDHEN and CDR2 SYDVKM. V lost 6 bases to trimming and J lost 3 bases, with 17 bases between them. This CDR3 has 15 amino acids.